The clone carrying this T cell receptor (beta chain) was counted between two and nine times. This sample is part of a study of blood T cell repertoires in COVID-19. Turning to the study itself: Acute and convalescent COVID-19 specimens originated in the United States, Italy and Spain.

Sequenced by immunoSEQ multiplex PCR; TCRdb stores in-frame clones only, minus some. Among approximately 240,000 clones, approximately 86% were seen once, and the ten largest hold 4% to 6%. Germline assignment: CDR1 LGHDT and CDR2 YNNKEL (reference sequence). Deletions cut 1 base from V and 5 bases from J, with 14 bases between. The CDR3 covers 16 residues. Sequencing used peripheral blood. This chain links TRBV3-1 (or the pseudogene TRBV3-2) with TRBJ1-4; D may be TRBD1 (6 bases). The origin of this receptor is an elderly woman with active or convalescent COVID-19. The CDR3 DNA reads as TGTGCCAGCAGCCAAGGCTGGGGGGGCCCCAATGAAAAACTGTTTTTT. Residues: CASSQGWGGPNEKLFF.